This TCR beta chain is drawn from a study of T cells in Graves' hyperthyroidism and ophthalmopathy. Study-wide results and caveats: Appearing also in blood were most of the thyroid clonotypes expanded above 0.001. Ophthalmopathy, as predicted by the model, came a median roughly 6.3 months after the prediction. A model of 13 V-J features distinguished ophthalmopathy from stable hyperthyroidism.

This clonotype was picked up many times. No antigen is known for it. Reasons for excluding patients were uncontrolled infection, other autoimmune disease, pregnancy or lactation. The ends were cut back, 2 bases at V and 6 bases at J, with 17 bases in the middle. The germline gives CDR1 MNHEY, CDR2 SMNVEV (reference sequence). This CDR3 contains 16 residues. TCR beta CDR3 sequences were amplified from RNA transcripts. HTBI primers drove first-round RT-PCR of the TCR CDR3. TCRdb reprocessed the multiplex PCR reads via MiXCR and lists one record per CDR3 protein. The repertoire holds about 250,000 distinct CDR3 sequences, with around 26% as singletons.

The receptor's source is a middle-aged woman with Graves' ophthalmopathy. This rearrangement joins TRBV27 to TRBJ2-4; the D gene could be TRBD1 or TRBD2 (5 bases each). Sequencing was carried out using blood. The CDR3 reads CASSLGGPRAANIQYF. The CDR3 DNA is TGTGCCAGCAGTTTAGGGGGACCGAGGGCGGCAAACATTCAGTACTTC.